The sequence of this T cell receptor beta chain was determined in a study of blood T cell repertoires in COVID-19. There are a few counts of this clone. The germline V and J ends were trimmed by 8 bases and 2 bases, with 15 bases remaining between them. This CDR3 region has 14 residues. Per the germline V gene, CDR1 is MNHEY and CDR2 is SVGAGI. Method: immunoSEQ multiplex PCR; TCRdb's copy keeps in-frame clones and lacks some. The sample comprises just over 650,000 clones, just under 90% of which are singletons, and over 0.2% rests with the top ten. Sequenced input: peripheral blood. The rearrangement links TRBV6-5 to TRBJ1-2; D remains unclear. The clonotype originates from a woman aged 18-35 years with acute or convalescent COVID-19. The CDR3, as DNA: TGTGCCAGCGGGCCCCTCGCAACCAACTATGGCTACACCTTC. This sequence encodes CASGPLATNYGYTF.